The rows below give T cell receptor beta chains drawn from one sample of a study of blood T cell repertoires in COVID-19. TCRdb keeps only in-frame clones here, not all; method: immunoSEQ multiplex PCR. The sample carries more than 150,000 clones, approximately 80% recorded once. Source material: PBMCs or T cells enriched from blood (not recorded which). All receptors derive from an older woman who had recovered from COVID-19. Each CDR3 is given with its conserved first and last residue. D genes are given only for firm matches. Expanded clones are given a class, and other clones once, few, many or no size at all.

abundance	v_gene	j_gene	d_gene	CDR3nt	CDR3aa
NA	TRBV28	TRBJ2-5	NA	TGTGCCAGCAGTCAGGGACAAGAGACCCAGTACTTC	CASSQGQETQYF
NA	TRBV6-5	TRBJ2-2	TRBD2	TGTGCCAGCAGTTACGGGCTAGCGGTGAACACCGGGGAGCTGTTTTTT	CASSYGLAVNTGELFF
NA	TRBV18	TRBJ1-2	TRBD1	TGTGCCAGCTCACGCACCACAGGGGGACGGGATGGCTACACCTTC	CASSRTTGGRDGYTF
NA	TRBV15	TRBJ1-1	TRBD1	TGTGCCACCGGAAAGACAGGGCCACTGAACACTGAAGCTTTCTTT	CATGKTGPLNTEAFF
NA	TRBV24-1	TRBJ2-5	TRBD1	TGTGCCACCAGTGATTCCCGCCAGGGGGCCGGAGCATCCCAGTACTTC	CATSDSRQGAGASQYF
once	TRBV30	TRBJ1-1	NA	TGTGCCTGGCGGTTTTTCGCACAGGAGGAAGCTTTCTTT	CAWRFFAQEEAFF
NA	TRBV11-3	TRBJ2-1	NA	TGTGCCAGCAGCTTGGGAGCGGCCTTCTACAATGAGCAGTTCTTC	CASSLGAAFYNEQFF
once	TRBV25-1	TRBJ2-3	TRBD1	TGTGCCAGCAGTGAGGGACAGAGGGTCCAGTATTTT	CASSEGQRVQYF
few	TRBV12-3/TRBV12-4	TRBJ1-1	NA	TGTGCCAGCAGTTTAGCCAGGGGAACTGAAGCTTTCTTT	CASSLARGTEAFF
NA	TRBV5-4	TRBJ2-1	TRBD2	TGTGCCAGCAGCTTGCGGGGGGTTGAGCAGTTCTTC	CASSLRGVEQFF
NA	TRBV19	TRBJ1-1	TRBD1	TGTGCCAGTAGTGTGTCCGGGACAGTGAACACTGAAGCTTTCTTT	CASSVSGTVNTEAFF
NA	TRBV3-1/TRBV3-2	TRBJ2-7	NA	TGTGCCAGCAGCCAAATGCGGTCCTACGAGCAGTACTTC	CASSQMRSYEQYF
NA	TRBV24-1	TRBJ2-7	NA	TGTGCCACCAGTGCCGGGACACAGATCCGCTCCTACGAGCAGTACTTC	CATSAGTQIRSYEQYF
NA	TRBV27	TRBJ2-5	NA	TGTGCCAGCAGGTATGGGGGCACCCAAGAGACCCAGTACTTC	CASRYGGTQETQYF
NA	TRBV7-9	TRBJ2-7	NA	TGTGCCAGCAGCTTAGCAGGGGGCTCCTACGAGCAGTACTTC	CASSLAGGSYEQYF
NA	TRBV18	TRBJ2-3	NA	TGTGCCAGCTCACCACGAAGGGAGAGCACAGATACGCAGTATTTT	CASSPRRESTDTQYF
NA	TRBV12-3/TRBV12-4	TRBJ2-1	TRBD1	TGTGCCAGCAACATACAGGGGTCTGAGCAGTTCTTC	CASNIQGSEQFF
NA	TRBV20-1	TRBJ2-5	NA	TGCAGTGCTAGTGGCGGGCAACTCCAAGAGACCCAGTACTTC	CSASGGQLQETQYF
NA	TRBV28	TRBJ2-1	NA	TGTGCCAGCAGTTTGAGGGAGGATGAGCAGTTCTTC	CASSLREDEQFF
NA	TRBV19	TRBJ2-2	NA	TGTGCCAGTAACCATGGACGGGGCACCGGGGAGCTGTTTTTT	CASNHGRGTGELFF
NA	TRBV6-5	TRBJ1-4	TRBD1	TGTGCCAGCAGTTACTCAGCAGGGGGCCATGAAAAACTGTTTTTT	CASSYSAGGHEKLFF
NA	TRBV27	TRBJ1-5	NA	TGTGCCAGCAGTCCCCGGGGAGCTAGCAATCAGCCCCAGCATTTT	CASSPRGASNQPQHF
NA	TRBV28	TRBJ2-1	NA	TGTGCCAGCAGTCTCCCGATCCCTGGCCCCTACAATGAGCAGTTCTTC	CASSLPIPGPYNEQFF
NA	TRBV30	TRBJ1-2	TRBD1	TGTGCCTGGAGAAGTGACAGGGCCTGGGACTATGGCTACACCTTC	CAWRSDRAWDYGYTF
NA	TRBV28	TRBJ2-7	TRBD1	TGTGCCAGCGCCAGACCGGGACAGGGGGCGTCCGAGCAGTACTTC	CASARPGQGASEQYF
NA	TRBV25-1	TRBJ1-2	NA	TGTGCCAGCTCCGGGCCCCAAAGGGGTGGCTACACCTTC	CASSGPQRGGYTF
NA	TRBV7-9	TRBJ1-4	TRBD1	TGTGCCAGCAGCCGACAGGGCCCAACTAATGAAAAACTGTTTTTT	CASSRQGPTNEKLFF
once	TRBV5-1	TRBJ2-5	TRBD1	TGCGCCAGCAGCCCAGGACAGGGAGAGACCCAGTACTTC	CASSPGQGETQYF
NA	TRBV4-1	TRBJ1-3	TRBD1	TGCGCCAGCAGCCAAGAGGGACAGAACCGTGGAAACACCATATATTTT	CASSQEGQNRGNTIYF
NA	TRBV27	TRBJ1-1	NA	TGTGCCAGCAGGTGGGGGGGAGGGACTGAAGCTTTCTTT	CASRWGGGTEAFF
once	TRBV19	TRBJ1-6	NA	TGTGCCAGTAGCTCCCCACCCGGGAGCTCCTATAATTCACCCCTCCACTTT	CASSSPPGSSYNSPLHF
NA	TRBV5-1	TRBJ1-5	NA	TGCGCCAGCAGCCTCACAGGGACCCTAAATCAGCCCCAGCATTTT	CASSLTGTLNQPQHF
NA	TRBV9	TRBJ2-1	NA	TGTGCCAGCAGCTTTAGGGCGGGGGCGCTCAATGAGCAGTTCTTC	CASSFRAGALNEQFF
NA	TRBV29-1	TRBJ1-1	NA	TGCAGCGTCTACCGACAGTCTGGCAACACTGAAGCTTTCTTT	CSVYRQSGNTEAFF
few	TRBV5-1	TRBJ2-7	NA	TGCGCCAGCAGCTTGGGAGTGTATTCCTACGAGCAGTACTTC	CASSLGVYSYEQYF
once	TRBV2	TRBJ2-2	NA	TGTGCCAGCAGTATGGAGAGGCTAACCGGGGAGCTGTTTTTT	CASSMERLTGELFF
NA	TRBV5-1	TRBJ1-2	TRBD1	TGCGCCAGCAGCTTGAAAAATCCGGGACAGGGGGCCCGTGGCTACACCTTC	CASSLKNPGQGARGYTF
NA	TRBV3-1/TRBV3-2	TRBJ2-7	TRBD1	TGTGCCAGCAGCCAGCGACAGGGGATCGAGCAGTACTTC	CASSQRQGIEQYF
NA	TRBV7-3	TRBJ2-1	TRBD2	TGTGCCAGCAGCTTAAGCGGGAGGGCCGGTGAGCAGTTCTTC	CASSLSGRAGEQFF